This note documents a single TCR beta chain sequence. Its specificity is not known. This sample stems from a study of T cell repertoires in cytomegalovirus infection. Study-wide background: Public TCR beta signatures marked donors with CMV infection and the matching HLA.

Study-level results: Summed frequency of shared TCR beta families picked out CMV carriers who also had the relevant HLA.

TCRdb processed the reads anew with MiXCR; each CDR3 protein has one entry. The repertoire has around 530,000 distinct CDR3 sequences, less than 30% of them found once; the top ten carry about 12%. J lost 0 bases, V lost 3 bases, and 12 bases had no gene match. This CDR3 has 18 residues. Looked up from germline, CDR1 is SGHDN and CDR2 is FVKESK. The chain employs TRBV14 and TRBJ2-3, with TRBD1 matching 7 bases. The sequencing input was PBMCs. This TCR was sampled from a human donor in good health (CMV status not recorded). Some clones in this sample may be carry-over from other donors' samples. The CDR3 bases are TGTGCCAGCAGCCAGGGGTCAGGGGGATTTACTAGCACAGATACGCAGTATTTT. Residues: CASSQGSGGFTSTDTQYF.